One sample yielded the 17 T cell receptor beta chains listed below, sequenced in a study of patients and donors after allogeneic stem cell transplantation. TCRdb reprocessed the RT-PCR reads via MiXCR and lists one record per CDR3 protein. The table records approximately 430,000 distinct CDR3 sequences, 15% to 20% of them present only once. The sample was blood, either unsorted or a sorted T cell fraction (not recorded which). The receptor set was obtained from a human donor who was either an allogeneic HSCT recipient or a stem cell or donor lymphocyte infusion donor (not recorded which). It is not recorded whose cells these are; they may come from a transplant donor.

This clonotype was seen repeatedly, ten times or more. The rearrangement joins TRBV7-9 to TRBJ2-3; D is unclear. The CDR3 totals 15 residues. Germline-derived CDR1 and CDR2 are SEHNR and FQNEAQ (reference sequence). The ends were cut back, 2 bases at V and 0 bases at J, with 9 bases in the middle. CDR3 loop: CASSLRHPSTDTQYF. CDR3 DNA sequence: TGTGCCAGCAGCTTAAGACATCCTAGCACAGATACGCAGTATTTT. The variable domain in full, completed from reference TRBV7-9 and TRBJ2-3, reads DTGVSQNPRHKITKRGQNVTFRCDPISEHNRLYWYRQTLGQGPEFLTYFQNEAQLEKSRLLSDRFSAERPKGSFSTLEIQRTEQGDSAMYLCASSLRHPSTDTQYFGPGTRLTVL.

This clonotype was observed once. J is TRBJ2-7 and V is TRBV18; no definite D call. The CDR3 contains 13 residues. Trimming left V 0 bases short and J 5 bases short, with 8 bases between. Per the germline V gene, CDR1 is KGHSH and CDR2 is LQKENI. CDR3 in DNA: TGTGCCAGCTCACCACCGAGTCTAGACGAGCAGTACTTC. Amino acid sequence: CASSPPSLDEQYF.

J is TRBJ1-2 and V is TRBV6-5; D remains ambiguous. Germline assignment: CDR1 MNHEY and CDR2 SVGAGI. The CDR3 spans 15 residues. Trimming stripped 0 bases from V and 4 bases from J, with 12 bases between. The CDR3 DNA reads TGTGCCAGCAGTTACTCGAGGGATTACAGCTATGGCTACACCTTC. It is translated as CASSYSRDYSYGYTF.

As concerns this clonotype: Germline is not matched at one junction end, which may reflect a read error. The chain couples TRBV7-9 to TRBJ1-1; D perhaps matches TRBD1 (5 bases). The CDR3 has 12 amino acids. Per the germline V gene, CDR1 is SEHNR and CDR2 is FQNEAQ (reference sequence). CDR3 sequence: CAESRADTKAFF. The CDR3 nucleotides read TGCGCCGAGAGCCGGGCGGACACTAAAGCTTTCTTT.

The CDR3 region has the DNA TGCGCCAGCAGCCAAGGCGGACAGACTTACACCTTC. It specifies CASSQGGQTYTF. The genes are TRBV4-1 and TRBJ1-2, with D perhaps matching TRBD1 (6 bases). V was shortened by 1 base and J by 11 bases, with 11 bases between the two germline ends. Germline CDR1 reads MGHRA; CDR2 reads YSYEKL. The CDR3 length is 12 residues.

This clonotype was counted only a few times. The chain employs TRBV4-3 and TRBJ1-2; D not resolved. Trimming removed 0 bases at V and 2 bases at J, with 10 bases between. Germline V gene sequence: CDR1 LGHNA, CDR2 YSLEER. CDR3 length: 15 amino acids. CDR3: CASSQDGVKNYGYTF. The CDR3 nucleotides are TGCGCCAGCAGCCAAGATGGGGTAAAAAACTATGGCTACACCTTC.

This clonotype has more than one count but fewer than ten. The CDR3 sequence: CASSSSTGLVGLDTQYF. The CDR3 DNA reads TGTGCCAGCAGCTCCTCTACCGGACTAGTGGGGTTAGATACGCAGTATTTT. The chain couples TRBV7-2 to TRBJ2-3; 7 nucleotides agree with TRBD2. Germline V gives CDR1 SGHTA, CDR2 FQGNSA. The trim removed 4 bases at V and 5 bases at J, leaving 15 bases unmatched. The CDR3 totals 17 residues.

This clonotype has just a few counts. The gene calls are TRBV7-3 and TRBJ2-5; 7 bases agree with TRBD1. V dropped 2 bases and J dropped 7; count of bases not matched to a gene: 4. This CDR3 comprises 13 residues. Germline V lookup: CDR1 SGHTA, CDR2 FQGTGA. Written as DNA, the CDR3 is TGTGCCAGCAGCTTAGACAGGGACCGGACCCAGTACTTC. Protein: CASSLDRDRTQYF.

The chain employs TRBV5-5 and TRBJ1-1; tentatively, D is TRBD1 (5 bases). The germline V gene encodes CDR1 SGHKS and CDR2 YYEKEE (reference sequence). This CDR3 has 15 residues. Trimming took 4 bases from V and 5 from J, leaving 18 bases between them. DNA for the CDR3: TGTGCCAGCAGCCGCTGGGCCGGGGAGGGGACTGAAGCTTTCTTT. Its translation: CASSRWAGEGTEAFF. The variable domain in full, with the rest retrieved from reference TRBV5-5 and TRBJ1-1, is DAGVTQSPTHLIKTRGQQVTLRCSPISGHKSVSWYQQVLGQGPQFIFQYYEKEERGRGNFPDRFSARQFPNYSSELNVNALLLGDSALYLCASSRWAGEGTEAFFGQGTRLTVV.

The CDR3 spells CASSPDTGFYEQYF. As DNA, the CDR3 is TGTGCCAGCTCACCCGATACAGGGTTCTACGAGCAGTACTTC. The chain has TRBV18 and TRBJ2-7; D perhaps matches TRBD1 (6 bases). With 3 bases removed from V and 3 bases from J, the gap between germline ends came to 12 bases. CDR3 size: 14 residues. CDR1 is KGHSH, CDR2 LQKENI, per germline. Looking up the rest from reference TRBV18 and TRBJ2-7 gives the full variable domain: NAGVMQNPRHLVRRRGQEARLRCSPMKGHSHVYWYRQLPEEGLKFMVYLQKENIIDESGMPKERFSAEFPKEGPSILRIQQVVRGDSAAYFCASSPDTGFYEQYFGPGTRLTVT.

The chain employs TRBV11-3 and TRBJ2-7, with D unclear. The CDR3 spans 15 residues. Germline lookup yields CDR1 SGHNT and CDR2 YENEEA. V was clipped by 1 base and J by 0 bases, with 10 bases between them. Here the CDR3 DNA reads TGTGCCAGCAGCTTAGCGACTCACAGCTCCTACGAGCAGTACTTC. The encoded protein is CASSLATHSSYEQYF.

Only a few counts were recorded for this clonotype. The rearrangement links TRBV4-1 to TRBJ2-4; maybe TRBD1 (5 bases). Per the germline V gene, CDR1 is MGHRA and CDR2 is YSYEKL. CDR3 length: 14 amino acids. Trimming removed 6 bases at V and 2 bases at J, with 11 bases between. The CDR3 here is CASSHQGSKNIQYF. CDR3 DNA sequence: TGCGCCAGCAGTCACCAGGGATCCAAAAACATTCAGTACTTC.

The table lists this clonotype with a few counts. This sequence joins TRBV7-9 and TRBJ2-7; TRBD1 matches at 8 bases. This CDR3 comprises 14 residues. V lost 5 bases and J lost 6; bases outside the gene matches: 9. CDR1 and CDR2 from the germline V gene are SEHNR and FQNEAQ (reference sequence). CDR3 DNA sequence: TGTGCCAGCAGCCCCCGGGACAGGTCCAGCGAGCAGTACTTC. Protein product: CASSPRDRSSEQYF.

This clonotype was seen a few times. This chain joins TRBV10-3 and TRBJ2-2; 7 bases are a match to TRBD1. V trimming: 7 bases; J trimming: 7 bases; junction bases outside the gene matches: 3. In germline, CDR1 is ENHRY, CDR2 SYGVKD. The CDR3 runs 12 residues. The CDR3 sequence is CAINRGYGELFF. DNA for the CDR3: TGTGCCATCAACAGGGGTTACGGGGAGCTGTTTTTT.

The chain is built from TRBV20-1 and TRBJ2-1; 9 nucleotides line up with TRBD2. Unmatched junction bases numbered 19, after V lost 1 base and J lost 3 bases. CDR3 length: 20 amino acids. Germline V gives CDR1 DFQATT, CDR2 SNEGSKA (reference sequence). CDR3 region: CSARGPRSAGSGGNYNEQFF. The CDR3, as DNA: TGCAGTGCTAGAGGTCCCCGTTCTGCCGGTAGCGGGGGTAACTACAATGAGCAGTTCTTC.

The chain couples TRBV2 to TRBJ1-1; 8 bases are a match to TRBD1. Germline V gene lookup returns CDR1 SNHLY and CDR2 FYNNEI. CDR3 length: 17 amino acids. Trimming at V came to 6 bases and at J to 11 bases, leaving 23 bases not matched to a gene. The CDR3 region is CASSLTPLDRGGKGAFF. The CDR3 DNA reads TGTGCCAGCAGCCTTACCCCTTTAGACAGGGGCGGTAAGGGTGCTTTCTTT.

The J gene is TRBJ2-7, the V gene TRBV7-8; 10 nucleotides match TRBD2. J gave up 4 bases and V 1 base, and 1 base lay outside the gene matches. Per germline, CDR1 SGHVS and CDR2 FQNEAQ. The CDR3 spans 14 residues. CDR3 nucleotides: TGTGCCAGCAGCTTAGAAGCGGGAGGGTACGAGCAGTACTTC. It encodes CASSLEAGGYEQYF. Combining the CDR3 with reference TRBV7-8 and TRBJ2-7 gives the whole variable domain GAGVSQSPRYKVAKRGQDVALRCDPISGHVSLFWYQQALGQGPEFLTYFQNEAQLDKSGLPSDRFFAERPEGSVSTLKIQRTQQEDSAVYLCASSLEAGGYEQYFGPGTRLTVT.